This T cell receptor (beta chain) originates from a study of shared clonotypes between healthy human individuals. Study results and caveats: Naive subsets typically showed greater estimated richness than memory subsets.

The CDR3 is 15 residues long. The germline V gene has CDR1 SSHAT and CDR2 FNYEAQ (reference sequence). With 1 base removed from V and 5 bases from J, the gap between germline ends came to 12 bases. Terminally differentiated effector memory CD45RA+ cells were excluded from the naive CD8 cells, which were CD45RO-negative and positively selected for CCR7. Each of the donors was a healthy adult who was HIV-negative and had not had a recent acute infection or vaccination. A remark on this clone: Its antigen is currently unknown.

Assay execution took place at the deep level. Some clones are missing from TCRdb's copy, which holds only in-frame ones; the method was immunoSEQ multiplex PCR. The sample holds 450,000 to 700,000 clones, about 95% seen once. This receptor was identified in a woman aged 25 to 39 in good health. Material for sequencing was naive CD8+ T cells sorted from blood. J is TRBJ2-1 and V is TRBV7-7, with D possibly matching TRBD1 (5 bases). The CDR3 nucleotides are TGTGCCAGCAGCTTAGGGGGCAGCAATAACAATGAGCAGTTCTTC. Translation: CASSLGGSNNNEQFF.